Shown below are 16 T cell receptor beta chains from a single sample sequenced in a study of cytomegalovirus exposure and HLA in healthy donors. The PCR was carried out with 60 Vbeta primers and 13 Jbeta primers. Some clones are missing from TCRdb's copy, which holds only in-frame ones; the method was immunoSEQ multiplex PCR. The repertoire holds 170,000 or so clones, with roughly 79% as singletons. The sample taken for sequencing was PBMCs. All receptors come from a woman aged 45 to 65 in good health and CMV-seropositive.

The genes are TRBV9 and TRBJ2-1; 7 bases are a match to TRBD2. Losses at the gene ends were 1 base for V and 7 bases for J; bases not matched to a gene: 8. The CDR3 consists of 15 residues. Germline values: CDR1 SGDLS, CDR2 YYNGEE. In DNA form, the CDR3 reads TGTGCCAGCAGCGTAAGCGGGCGGGAGAGGAATGAGCAGTTCTTC. Translation: CASSVSGRERNEQFF.

V usage is TRBV6-1 and J usage is TRBJ2-5; 9 bases line up with TRBD1. V dropped 2 bases and J dropped 5; count of bases not matched to a gene: 9. The CDR3 is 16 amino acids. In germline, CDR1 is MNHNS, CDR2 SASEGT. The CDR3 region is CASSETPGQGGETQYF. The CDR3 DNA sequence: TGTGCCAGCAGTGAAACTCCGGGACAGGGTGGGGAGACCCAGTACTTC.

This clone appeared a single time. V and J are TRBV5-4 and TRBJ2-3; 9 bases fit TRBD1. Germline loops: CDR1 SGHNT, CDR2 YYREEE (reference sequence). The length of the CDR3 is 15 residues. After removal of 3 bases from V and 5 bases from J, the junction contained 7 bases not matched to a gene. CDR3 bases: TGTGCCAGCAGCTCACCGGGACAGGGCCGAGATACGCAGTATTTT. This encodes CASSSPGQGRDTQYF.

V gene TRBV19 combines with J gene TRBJ2-1, with TRBD2 matching 14 bases. V lost 6 bases to trimming and J lost 9 bases; unmatched junction nucleotides: 4. Germline CDR1 reads LNHDA; CDR2 reads SQIVND (reference sequence). This CDR3 contains 14 residues. The CDR3 region is CASRGTSGSGEQFF. CDR3 sequence (DNA): TGTGCCAGTAGAGGGACTAGCGGGAGTGGTGAGCAGTTCTTC. Full variable domain (rest looked up from reference TRBV19 and TRBJ2-1): DGGITQSPKYLFRKEGQNVTLSCEQNLNHDAMYWYRQDPGQGLRLIYYSQIVNDFQKGDIAEGYSVSREKKESFPLTVTSAQKNPTAFYLCASRGTSGSGEQFFGPGTRLTVL.

The gene calls are TRBV19 and TRBJ1-1, with D possibly TRBD1 on 6 matching bases. Trimming took off 5 bases at V and 3 bases at J, with 16 bases between the two ends. The germline CDR1 and CDR2 sequences are LNHDA and SQIVND (reference sequence). CDR3 length: 15 residues. The CDR3 DNA reads as TGTGCCAGTAGTCCGACAGGAGCACCTCACACTGAAGCTTTCTTT. Its translation: CASSPTGAPHTEAFF.

The J gene is TRBJ2-3, the V gene TRBV27, with D possibly matching TRBD2 (7 bases). V lost 6 bases and J 2 bases, leaving 18 bases between the germline ends. The germline gives CDR1 MNHEY, CDR2 SMNVEV (reference sequence). This CDR3 contains 16 residues. DNA of the CDR3: TGTGCCAGCAGGGAAAGGGGGGGGTTAGACACAGATACGCAGTATTTT. As protein: CASRERGGLDTDTQYF.

V usage is TRBV28 and J usage is TRBJ2-5, with 7 bases aligning to TRBD2. Germline V gene data show CDR1 as MDHEN and CDR2 as SYDVKM. The length of the CDR3 is 14 residues. With V trimmed by 7 bases and J by 1 base, 6 bases remained unmatched. The chain's CDR3 is CASTASGAQETQYF. The CDR3 DNA is TGTGCCAGCACCGCCAGCGGGGCCCAAGAGACCCAGTACTTC. Together with reference TRBV28 and TRBJ2-5, the CDR3 gives the full variable domain: DVKVTQSSRYLVKRTGEKVFLECVQDMDHENMFWYRQDPGLGLRLIYFSYDVKMKEKGDIPEGYSVSREKKERFSLILESASTNQTSMYLCASTASGAQETQYFGPGTRLLVL.

The CDR3 spells CASSRASARGETQYF. CDR3 coding DNA: TGTGCCAGCAGCCGGGCTAGCGCTCGAGGAGAGACCCAGTACTTC. This chain links TRBV11-2 with TRBJ2-5; a weak D match, TRBD2 (6 bases). The germline V gene has CDR1 SGHAT and CDR2 FQNNGV. Trimming shortened V by 5 bases and J by 4 bases, and 17 bases separated the two germline ends. The CDR3 totals 15 residues.

The V and J genes are TRBV29-1 and TRBJ1-2; 9 bases map to TRBD1. After removal of 6 bases from V and 2 bases from J, the junction contained 10 bases not matched to a gene. Germline V gives CDR1 SQVTM, CDR2 ANQGSEA. The CDR3 sequence is 15 residues long. CDR3 coding DNA: TGCAGCGTCGATATAACGGGACAGGGAAACTATGGCTACACCTTC. Amino acids: CSVDITGQGNYGYTF.

The V call is TRBV19, the J call TRBJ2-5, with D perhaps TRBD2 (5 bases). Germline V gene sequence: CDR1 LNHDA, CDR2 SQIVND (reference sequence). The CDR3 spans 15 residues. Trimming cost V 3 bases and J 2 bases, with 13 bases left between them. CDR3 sequence: CASSIQNSGQETQYF. The DNA for the CDR3 is TGTGCCAGTAGTATCCAGAACAGCGGTCAAGAGACCCAGTACTTC. Filled out from reference TRBV19 and TRBJ2-5, the complete variable domain reads DGGITQSPKYLFRKEGQNVTLSCEQNLNHDAMYWYRQDPGQGLRLIYYSQIVNDFQKGDIAEGYSVSREKKESFPLTVTSAQKNPTAFYLCASSIQNSGQETQYFGPGTRLLVL.

Details on this clone: The junction shows a germline mismatch at one end, possibly a read error. This chain joins TRBV29-1 and TRBJ2-6; D is possibly TRBD2 (6 bases). The germline V gene encodes CDR1 SQVTM and CDR2 ANQGSEA. CDR3 length: 13 amino acids. This chain's CDR3 is CSVESREANLLTF. The DNA of the CDR3 is TGCAGCGTTGAGTCCAGGGAGGCCAACCTCCTGACTTTC.

V and J are TRBV25-1 and TRBJ2-2; unclear D gene. Trimming shortened V by 7 bases and J by 4 bases, and 4 bases separated the two germline ends. CDR1 MGHDK and CDR2 SYGVNS come from the germline V gene. The CDR3 totals 11 residues. CDR3: CASTGTGELFF. The CDR3, as DNA: TGTGCCAGCACGGGCACCGGGGAGCTGTTTTTT.

The J gene is TRBJ2-1, the V gene TRBV7-6, with 8 bases aligning to TRBD2. Germline V gene data show CDR1 as SGHVS and CDR2 as FNYEAQ. CDR3 size: 14 residues. V was pared by 5 bases and J by 5 bases, with 5 bases of the junction left unmatched. The CDR3 sequence is CASSPWTSNNEQFF. CDR3 DNA: TGTGCCAGCAGCCCCTGGACTAGCAACAATGAGCAGTTCTTC. Drawing the rest from reference TRBV7-6 and TRBJ2-1, the complete variable domain is GAGVSQSPRYKVTKRGQDVALRCDPISGHVSLYWYRQALGQGPEFLTYFNYEAQQDKSGLPNDRFSAERPEGSISTLTIQRTEQRDSAMYRCASSPWTSNNEQFFGPGTRLTVL.

The rearrangement joins TRBV4-3 to TRBJ1-4, with D perhaps TRBD1 (5 bases). The V end lost 0 bases, the J end lost 7 bases, and 12 bases lay between the germline ends. This CDR3 has 15 residues. Germline V CDR1 and CDR2: LGHNA, YSLEER. DNA of the CDR3: TGCGCCAGCAGCCAAGAGGGCCAGGGTTCTGAAAAACTGTTTTTT. Protein product: CASSQEGQGSEKLFF.

Comments on this clone: At the DNA level, this CDR3 is encoded by other sequences in the same sample as well. The V gene is TRBV7-9, the J gene TRBJ1-2, with 11 bases that match TRBD1. V trimming: 6 bases; J trimming: 5 bases; junction bases outside the gene matches: 2. The CDR3 length is 13 residues. Germline-derived CDR1 and CDR2 are SEHNR and FQNEAQ (reference sequence). CDR3 sequence reads: CASSRDRGYGYTF. As DNA, the CDR3 is TGTGCCAGCAGTCGGGACAGGGGGTATGGCTACACCTTC.

The chain carries TRBV6-1 and TRBJ1-6, with 10 bases identical to TRBD1. V shed 2 bases, J shed 11 bases, and the junction held 6 bases outside the gene matches. Germline values: CDR1 MNHNS, CDR2 SASEGT. CDR3 length: 15 amino acids. The CDR3 coding sequence is TGTGCCAGCAGTGAATGGGGACAGGGGACCGCACCCCTCCACTTT. It codes for CASSEWGQGTAPLHF.